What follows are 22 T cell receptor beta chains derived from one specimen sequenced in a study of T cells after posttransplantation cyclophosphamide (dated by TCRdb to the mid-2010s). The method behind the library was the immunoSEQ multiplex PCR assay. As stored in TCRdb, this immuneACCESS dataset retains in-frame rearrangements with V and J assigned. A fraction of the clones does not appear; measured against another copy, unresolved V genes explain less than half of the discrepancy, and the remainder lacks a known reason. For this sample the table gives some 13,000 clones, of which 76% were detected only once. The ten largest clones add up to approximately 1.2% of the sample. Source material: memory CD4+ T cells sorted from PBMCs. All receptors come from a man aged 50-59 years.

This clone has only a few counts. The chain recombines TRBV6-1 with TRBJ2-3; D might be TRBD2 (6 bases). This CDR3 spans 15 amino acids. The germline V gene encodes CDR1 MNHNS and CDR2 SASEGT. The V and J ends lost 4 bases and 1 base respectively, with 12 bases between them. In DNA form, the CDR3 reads TGTGCCAGCAGTGTGGAGGGAGCCGGCACAGATACGCAGTATTTT. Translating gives CASSVEGAGTDTQYF.

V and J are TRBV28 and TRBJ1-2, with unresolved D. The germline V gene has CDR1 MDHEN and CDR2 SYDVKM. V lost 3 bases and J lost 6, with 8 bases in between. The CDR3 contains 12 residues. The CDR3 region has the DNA TGTGCCAGCAGTTTTTACCGGGATGGCTACACCTTC. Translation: CASSFYRDGYTF.

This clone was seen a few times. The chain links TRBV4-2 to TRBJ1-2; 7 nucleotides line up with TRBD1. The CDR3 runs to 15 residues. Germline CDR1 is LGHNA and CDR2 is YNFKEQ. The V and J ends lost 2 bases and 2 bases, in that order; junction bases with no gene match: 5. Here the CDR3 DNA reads TGTGCCAGCAGCCAACCCGGCAGGGGGAACTATGGCTACACCTTC. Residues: CASSQPGRGNYGYTF.

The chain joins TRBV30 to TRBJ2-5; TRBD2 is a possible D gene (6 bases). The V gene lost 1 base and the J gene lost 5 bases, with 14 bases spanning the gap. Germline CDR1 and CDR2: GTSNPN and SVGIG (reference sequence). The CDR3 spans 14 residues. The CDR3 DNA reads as TGTGCCTGGAGTGCCCCGCCGGGGAGGGAGACCCAGTACTTC. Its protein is CAWSAPPGRETQYF.

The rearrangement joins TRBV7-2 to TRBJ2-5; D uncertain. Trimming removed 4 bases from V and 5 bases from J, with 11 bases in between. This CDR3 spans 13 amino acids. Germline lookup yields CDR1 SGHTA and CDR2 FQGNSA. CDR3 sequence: CASSSSGAETQYF. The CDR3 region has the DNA TGTGCCAGCAGCTCTAGTGGTGCGGAGACCCAGTACTTC.

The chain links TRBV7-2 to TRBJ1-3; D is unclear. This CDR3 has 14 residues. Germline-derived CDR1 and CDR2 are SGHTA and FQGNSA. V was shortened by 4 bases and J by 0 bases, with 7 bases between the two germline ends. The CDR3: CASSSTFSGNTIYF. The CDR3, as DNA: TGTGCCAGCAGCTCGACATTCTCTGGAAACACCATATATTTT.

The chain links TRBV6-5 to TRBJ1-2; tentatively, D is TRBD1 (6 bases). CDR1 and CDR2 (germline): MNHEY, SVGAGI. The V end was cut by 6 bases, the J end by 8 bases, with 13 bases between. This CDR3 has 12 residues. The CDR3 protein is CASSLTGGGYTF. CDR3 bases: TGTGCCAGCAGCCTGACAGGCGGCGGCTACACCTTC.

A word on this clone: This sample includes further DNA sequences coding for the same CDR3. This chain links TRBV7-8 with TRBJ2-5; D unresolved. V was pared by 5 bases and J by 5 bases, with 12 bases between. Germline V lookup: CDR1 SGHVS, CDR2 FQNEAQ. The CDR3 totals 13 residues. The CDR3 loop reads CASSPSVRETQYF. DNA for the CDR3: TGTGCCAGCAGCCCTAGTGTCCGGGAGACCCAGTACTTC.

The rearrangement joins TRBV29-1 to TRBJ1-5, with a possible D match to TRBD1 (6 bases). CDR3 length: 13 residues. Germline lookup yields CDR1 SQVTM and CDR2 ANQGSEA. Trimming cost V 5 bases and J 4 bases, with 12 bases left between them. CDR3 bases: TGCAGCGTTAGAGGACAGTTAAATCAGCCCCAGCATTTT. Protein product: CSVRGQLNQPQHF.

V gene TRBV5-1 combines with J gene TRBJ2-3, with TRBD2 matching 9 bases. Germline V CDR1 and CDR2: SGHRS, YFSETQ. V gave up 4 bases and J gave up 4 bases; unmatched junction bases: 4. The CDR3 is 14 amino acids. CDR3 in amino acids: CASSGAGGPDTQYF. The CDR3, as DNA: TGCGCCAGCAGCGGAGCGGGGGGCCCAGATACGCAGTATTTT.

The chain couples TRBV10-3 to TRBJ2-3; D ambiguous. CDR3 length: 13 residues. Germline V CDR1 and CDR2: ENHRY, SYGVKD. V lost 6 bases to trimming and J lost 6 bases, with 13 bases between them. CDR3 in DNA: TGTGCCATCAGGCCCTATGGTGTGGATACGCAGTATTTT. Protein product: CAIRPYGVDTQYF.

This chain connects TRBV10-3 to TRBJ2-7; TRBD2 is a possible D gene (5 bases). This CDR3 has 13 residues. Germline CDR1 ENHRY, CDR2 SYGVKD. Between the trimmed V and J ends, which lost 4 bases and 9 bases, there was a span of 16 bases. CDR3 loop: CAISASGGPVQYF. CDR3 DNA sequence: TGTGCCATCAGTGCTTCCGGCGGGCCCGTGCAGTACTTC.

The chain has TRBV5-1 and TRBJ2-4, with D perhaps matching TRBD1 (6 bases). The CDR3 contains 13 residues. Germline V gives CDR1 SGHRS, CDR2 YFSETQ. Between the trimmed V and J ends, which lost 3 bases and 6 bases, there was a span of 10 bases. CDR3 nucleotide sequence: TGCGCCAGCAGCTCGGACAGTCTAAACATTCAGTACTTC. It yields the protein CASSSDSLNIQYF.

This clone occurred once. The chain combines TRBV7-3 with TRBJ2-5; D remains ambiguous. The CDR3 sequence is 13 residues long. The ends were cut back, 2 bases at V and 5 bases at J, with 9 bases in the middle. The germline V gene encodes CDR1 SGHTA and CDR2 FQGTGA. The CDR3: CASSLGGWETQYF. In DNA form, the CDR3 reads TGTGCCAGCAGCTTAGGTGGCTGGGAGACCCAGTACTTC.

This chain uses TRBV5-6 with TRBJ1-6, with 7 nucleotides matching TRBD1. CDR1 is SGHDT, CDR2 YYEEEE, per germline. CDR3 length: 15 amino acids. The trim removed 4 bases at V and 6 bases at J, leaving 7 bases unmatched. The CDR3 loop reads CASSGNRGLNSPLHF. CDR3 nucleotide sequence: TGTGCCAGCAGCGGAAACAGGGGACTTAATTCACCCCTCCACTTT.

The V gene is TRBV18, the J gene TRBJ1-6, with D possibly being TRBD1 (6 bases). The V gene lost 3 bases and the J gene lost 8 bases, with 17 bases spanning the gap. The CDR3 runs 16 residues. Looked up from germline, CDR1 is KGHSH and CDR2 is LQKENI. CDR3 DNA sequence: TGTGCCAGCTCACCGCTTACCCCAGGGGCATATTCACCCCTCCACTTT. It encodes CASSPLTPGAYSPLHF. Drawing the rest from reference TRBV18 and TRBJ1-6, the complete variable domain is NAGVMQNPRHLVRRRGQEARLRCSPMKGHSHVYWYRQLPEEGLKFMVYLQKENIIDESGMPKERFSAEFPKEGPSILRIQQVVRGDSAAYFCASSPLTPGAYSPLHFGNGTRLTVT.

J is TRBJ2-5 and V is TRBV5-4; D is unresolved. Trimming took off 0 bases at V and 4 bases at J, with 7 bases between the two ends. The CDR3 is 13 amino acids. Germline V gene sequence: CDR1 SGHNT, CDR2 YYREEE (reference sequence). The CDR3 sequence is CASSLDLRETQYF. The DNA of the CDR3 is TGTGCCAGCAGCTTGGACCTCAGAGAGACCCAGTACTTC.

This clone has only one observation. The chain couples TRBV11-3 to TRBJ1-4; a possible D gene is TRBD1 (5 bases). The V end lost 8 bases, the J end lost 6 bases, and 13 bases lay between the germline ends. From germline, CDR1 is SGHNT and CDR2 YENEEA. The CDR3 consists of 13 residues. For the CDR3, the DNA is TGTGCCAGCGGGTTGGCGGGGGATGAAAAACTGTTTTTT. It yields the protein CASGLAGDEKLFF.

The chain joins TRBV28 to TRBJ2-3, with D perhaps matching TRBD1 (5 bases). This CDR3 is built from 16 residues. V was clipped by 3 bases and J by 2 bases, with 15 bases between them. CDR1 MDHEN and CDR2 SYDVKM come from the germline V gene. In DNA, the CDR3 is TGTGCCAGCAGTTTCGTTGGGGCTGGTTTCACAGATACGCAGTATTTT. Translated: CASSFVGAGFTDTQYF.

The CDR3 DNA is TGTGCCAGCAGCGGCGGCCCCTCTAGCGGCCCCGCCTACGAGCAGTACTTC. It translates to CASSGGPSSGPAYEQYF. The rearrangement uses TRBV11-3 and TRBJ2-7; 7 bases line up with TRBD2. The CDR3 covers 17 residues. CDR1 is SGHNT, CDR2 YENEEA, per germline. The junction had 15 bases not matched to a gene; V was cut back by 5 bases and J by 2 bases.

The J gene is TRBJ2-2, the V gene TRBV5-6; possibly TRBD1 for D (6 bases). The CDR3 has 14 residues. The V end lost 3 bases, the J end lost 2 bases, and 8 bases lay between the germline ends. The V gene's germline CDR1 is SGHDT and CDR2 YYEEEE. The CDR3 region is CASSWGLNTGELFF. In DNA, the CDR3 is TGTGCCAGCAGCTGGGGGCTTAACACCGGGGAGCTGTTTTTT.

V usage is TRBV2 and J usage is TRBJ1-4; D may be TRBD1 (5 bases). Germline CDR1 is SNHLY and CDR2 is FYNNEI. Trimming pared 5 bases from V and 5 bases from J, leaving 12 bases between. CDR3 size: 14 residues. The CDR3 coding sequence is TGTGCCAGCAGTTGGGGCAGGGCAAATGAAAAACTGTTTTTT. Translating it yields CASSWGRANEKLFF.